A selection of T cell receptor beta chains follows, all from one sample in a study of cytomegalovirus exposure and HLA in healthy donors. Method: immunoSEQ multiplex PCR; TCRdb's copy keeps in-frame clones and lacks some. Of some 130,000 clones listed, just over 70% are singletons. Sample: PBMCs. The receptors originated from a woman aged 60-75 years in good health and CMV-seropositive. Each CDR3 is given without its conserved first and last residue.

ASSLGQYTYNEQF,TRBJ2-1,TRBV27
ASSPLPSGGLSYNEQF,TRBJ2-1,TRBV5-1
ASSIGQGVGNEQF,TRBJ2-1,TRBV5-1
ASRPGQGGTDTQY,TRBJ2-3,TRBV6-5
ASHARGVYEQY,TRBJ2-7,TRBV27
ASSRQGAGQPQH,TRBJ1-5,TRBV27
ASSYRDEQY,TRBJ2-7,TRBV6-5
ASSERAGQTGELF,TRBJ2-2,TRBV6-1
ASSQGARATDTQY,TRBJ2-3,TRBV14
ASSPKRGISYNEQF,TRBJ2-1,TRBV19
ASSLGSGSVDTEAF,TRBJ1-1,TRBV7-9
ASSNGIRGQQPQH,TRBJ1-5,TRBV19
ASSLDTPNYGYT,TRBJ1-2,TRBV5-1
ASSRSAYEQY,TRBJ2-7,TRBV2
ASSERGQYNEQF,TRBJ2-1,TRBV2
ASSQGSNQPQH,TRBJ1-5,TRBV18
ASRGGNSYEQY,TRBJ2-7,TRBV10-2
ASSRWRGGEQETQY,TRBJ2-5,TRBV7-2
ATSNGGQGGVYGYT,TRBJ1-2,TRBV15
ASSLEGGLAGYETQY,TRBJ2-5,TRBV5-1
ASRAGFYGYT,TRBJ1-2,TRBV5-1
ASSPRGAGTEETQY,TRBJ2-5,TRBV18
ASSQDSLETQY,TRBJ2-5,TRBV7-9
ASSERASGGVNYEQY,TRBJ2-7,TRBV6-1
ASSYSGGGYGYT,TRBJ1-2,TRBV6-5
ASRRGQVYYYT,TRBJ1-2,TRBV28
ASSPRTYTTDTQY,TRBJ2-3,TRBV7-2
ASSLDPGRVGNGYT,TRBJ1-2,TRBV5-1
ASSLGSGSYEQY,TRBJ2-7,TRBV7-6
ASMGGLPNTEAF,TRBJ1-1,TRBV19
ASRGSPTTNEKLF,TRBJ1-4,TRBV19
ASRPSGEATEAF,TRBJ1-1,TRBV6-4
ASSPLTGGYEQY,TRBJ2-7,TRBV5-4
ASSHLTGALANEQF,TRBJ2-1,TRBV4-1
ASAGTGHQPQH,TRBJ1-5,TRBV5-5
ASSYFRRSGNTIY,TRBJ1-3,TRBV5-8
ASRGGTGRGDNYGYT,TRBJ1-2,TRBV27
ASSLGTGGQGEQY,TRBJ2-7,TRBV18
ASTVTGGASTDTQY,TRBJ2-3,TRBV9
ASSPTPTGKNEKLF,TRBJ1-4,TRBV19
ASSPQGGYSYEQY,NA,TRBV19
ASSYSEGQGQETQY,TRBJ2-5,TRBV7-9
ASSERGQQPQH,TRBJ1-5,TRBV2
ASSVTGSGTEAF,TRBJ1-1,TRBV6-1
AIGTGGYEQY,TRBJ2-7,TRBV10-3
ASSPGGKEQDTEAF,TRBJ1-1,TRBV5-5
ASSSLDRPNYGYT,TRBJ1-2,TRBV5-1
ASSPRQGTYNEQF,TRBJ2-1,TRBV9
ASSRGREDGYT,TRBJ1-2,TRBV10-1
ASNRGEGEAF,TRBJ1-1,TRBV6-1
ASSEIAGEGYT,TRBJ1-2,TRBV2
SVAQGLNQPQH,TRBJ1-5,TRBV29-1
ASSRRDRENLNRPEAF,TRBJ1-1,TRBV5-1
ASSPPGGVYNEQF,TRBJ2-1,TRBV27
ASSQGLAASYEQY,TRBJ2-7,TRBV4-1
SGLGQTYEQY,NA,TRBV29-1
SVRWAGGTSSYNEQF,TRBJ2-1,TRBV29-1
ASSQAGRAVTEAF,TRBJ1-1,TRBV4-2
ASSAGTLGGYEQY,TRBJ2-7,TRBV5-6